This T cell receptor (beta chain) is drawn from a study of T cell changes during pregnancy in multiple sclerosis. Trimming pared 6 bases from V and 4 bases from J, leaving 9 bases between. Germline V CDR1 and CDR2: SNHLY, FYNNEI. The CDR3 is 12 residues long. In this sample, this clone turned up once. The repertoire was sequenced with immunoSEQ multiplex PCR; TCRdb's copy has only in-frame clones and lacks some. Of 15,000 to 20,000 clones in the sample, around 89% are singletons; the top ten hold about 7.5%. V is TRBV2 and J is TRBJ1-1; perhaps TRBD1 as D (5 bases). Here the sequenced sample was CD8+ T cells from peripheral blood mononuclear cells, taken in the second trimester of pregnancy. This TCR came from a female donor in good health, enrolled as a control in a pregnancy study. The CDR3 DNA reads as TGTGCCAGCAGGAGTGACAGCACTGAAGCTTTCTTT. Protein sequence: CASRSDSTEAFF.